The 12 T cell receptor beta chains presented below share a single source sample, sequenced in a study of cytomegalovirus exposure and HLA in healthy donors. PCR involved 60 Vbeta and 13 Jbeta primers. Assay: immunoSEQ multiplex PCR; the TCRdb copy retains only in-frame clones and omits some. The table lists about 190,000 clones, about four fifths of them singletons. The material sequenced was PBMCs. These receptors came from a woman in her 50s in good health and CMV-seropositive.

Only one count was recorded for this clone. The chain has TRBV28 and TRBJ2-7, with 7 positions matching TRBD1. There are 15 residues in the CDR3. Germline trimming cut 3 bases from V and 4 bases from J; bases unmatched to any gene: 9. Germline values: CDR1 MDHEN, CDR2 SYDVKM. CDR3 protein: CASSFPGQEKYEQYF. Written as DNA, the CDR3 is TGTGCCAGCAGTTTTCCCGGACAGGAGAAGTACGAGCAGTACTTC.

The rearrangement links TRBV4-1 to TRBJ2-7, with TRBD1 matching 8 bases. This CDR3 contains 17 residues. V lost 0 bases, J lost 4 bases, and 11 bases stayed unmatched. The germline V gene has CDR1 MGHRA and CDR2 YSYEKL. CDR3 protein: CASSQDGFGRGPYEQYF. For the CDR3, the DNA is TGCGCCAGCAGCCAAGATGGTTTTGGCAGGGGGCCATACGAGCAGTACTTC.

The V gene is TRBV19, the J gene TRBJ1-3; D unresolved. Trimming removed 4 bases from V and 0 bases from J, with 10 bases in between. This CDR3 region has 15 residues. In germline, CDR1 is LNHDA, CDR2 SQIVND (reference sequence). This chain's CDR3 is CASSKNVHSGNTIYF. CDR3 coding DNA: TGTGCCAGTAGTAAAAACGTACACTCTGGAAACACCATATATTTT.

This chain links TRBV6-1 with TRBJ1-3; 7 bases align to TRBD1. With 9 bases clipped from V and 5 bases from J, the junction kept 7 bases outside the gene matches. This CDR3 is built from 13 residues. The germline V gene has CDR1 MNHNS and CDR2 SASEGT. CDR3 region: CARGGQIRNTIYF. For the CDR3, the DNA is TGTGCCAGGGGGGGACAGATAAGAAACACCATATATTTT.

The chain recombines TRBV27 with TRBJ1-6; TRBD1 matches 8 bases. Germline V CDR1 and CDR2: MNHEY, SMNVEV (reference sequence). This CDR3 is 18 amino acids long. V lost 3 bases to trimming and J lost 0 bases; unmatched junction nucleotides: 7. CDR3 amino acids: CASSLDRVGSSYNSPLHF. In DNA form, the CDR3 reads TGTGCCAGCAGTTTGGACAGGGTGGGAAGCTCCTATAATTCACCCCTCCACTTT.

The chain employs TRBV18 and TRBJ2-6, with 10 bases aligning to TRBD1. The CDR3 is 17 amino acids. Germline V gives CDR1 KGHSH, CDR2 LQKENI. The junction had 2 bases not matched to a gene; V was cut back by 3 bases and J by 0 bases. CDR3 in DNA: TGTGCCAGCTCACCTGGACAGGGGGGCTCTGGGGCCAACGTCCTGACTTTC. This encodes CASSPGQGGSGANVLTF.

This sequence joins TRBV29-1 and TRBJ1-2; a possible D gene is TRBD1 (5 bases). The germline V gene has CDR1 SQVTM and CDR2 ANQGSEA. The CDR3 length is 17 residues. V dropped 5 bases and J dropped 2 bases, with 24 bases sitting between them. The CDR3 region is CSVYIRGGPAANYGYTF. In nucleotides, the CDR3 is TGCAGCGTTTATATTCGGGGGGGACCGGCAGCCAACTATGGCTACACCTTC.

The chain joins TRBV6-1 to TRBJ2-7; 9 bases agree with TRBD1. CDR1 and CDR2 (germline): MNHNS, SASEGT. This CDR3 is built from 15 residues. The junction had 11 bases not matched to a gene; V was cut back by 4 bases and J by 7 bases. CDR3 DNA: TGTGCCAGCAGTGCATCCCCGGGACAGGGCGGGGAGCAGTACTTC. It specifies CASSASPGQGGEQYF.

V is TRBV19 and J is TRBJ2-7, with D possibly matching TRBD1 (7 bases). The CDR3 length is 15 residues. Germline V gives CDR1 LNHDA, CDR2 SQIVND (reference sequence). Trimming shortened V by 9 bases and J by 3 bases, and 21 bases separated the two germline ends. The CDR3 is CASTARRDSDYEQYF. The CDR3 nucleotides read TGTGCCAGCACCGCCAGGCGGGACAGCGACTACGAGCAGTACTTC.

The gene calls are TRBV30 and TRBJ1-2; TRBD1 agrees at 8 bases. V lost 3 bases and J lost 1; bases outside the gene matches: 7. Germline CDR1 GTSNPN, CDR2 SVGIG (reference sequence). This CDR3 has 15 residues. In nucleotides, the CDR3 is TGTGCCTGGAGGCCAGGACAGGGCAGTAACTATGGCTACACCTTC. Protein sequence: CAWRPGQGSNYGYTF.

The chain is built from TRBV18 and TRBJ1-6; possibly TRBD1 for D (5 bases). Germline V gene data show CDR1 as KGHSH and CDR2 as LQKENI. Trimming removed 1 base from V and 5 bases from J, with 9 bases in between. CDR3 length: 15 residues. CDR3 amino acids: CASSPRQGHNSPLHF. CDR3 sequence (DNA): TGTGCCAGCTCACCACGGCAGGGTCATAATTCACCCCTCCACTTT.

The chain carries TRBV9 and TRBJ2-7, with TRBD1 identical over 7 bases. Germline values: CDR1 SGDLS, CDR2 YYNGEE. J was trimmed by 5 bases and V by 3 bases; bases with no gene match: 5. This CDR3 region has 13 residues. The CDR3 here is CASSALQGHEQYF. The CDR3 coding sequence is TGTGCCAGCAGCGCTTTACAGGGGCACGAGCAGTACTTC.